What follows are 4 T cell receptor beta chains derived from one specimen sequenced in a study of blood T cell repertoires in COVID-19. Some clones are missing from TCRdb's copy, which holds only in-frame ones; the method was immunoSEQ multiplex PCR. The sample has more than 250,000 clones, approximately 88% seen once; the top ten hold around 1.6%. Sequencing was carried out using peripheral blood. All receptors derive from a woman aged 30 to 39 with COVID-19, enrolled during active disease.

CDR3 DNA: TGTGCCAGCAGGCCACAGGAGCTGAGCTATGGCTACACCTTC. Translated: CASRPQELSYGYTF. The chain is built from TRBV6-5 and TRBJ1-2, with a tentative D call TRBD1 (5 bases). CDR3 length: 14 amino acids. The V and J ends lost 6 bases and 4 bases respectively, with 15 bases between them. Germline V gene lookup returns CDR1 MNHEY and CDR2 SVGAGI.

This chain uses TRBV4-3 with TRBJ1-1; no reliable D call. V lost 1 base to trimming and J lost 0 bases, with 9 bases between them. The germline CDR1 and CDR2 sequences are LGHNA and YSLEER. This CDR3 comprises 15 residues. This chain's CDR3 is CASSQVKSLNTEAFF. The CDR3 DNA sequence: TGCGCCAGCAGCCAAGTAAAGAGCCTGAACACTGAAGCTTTCTTT.

The chain recombines TRBV3-1 (or the pseudogene TRBV3-2) with TRBJ2-1, with 9 bases aligning to TRBD1. V shed 2 bases and J 14 bases; nucleotides not matched to a gene: 4. The V gene's germline CDR1 is LGHDT and CDR2 YNNKEL (reference sequence). The CDR3 totals 12 residues. In DNA form, the CDR3 reads TGTGCCAGCAGCCAACCGGGACAGGGAAAGTTCTTC. Amino acid sequence: CASSQPGQGKFF.

This clone was detected once. The chain couples TRBV2 to TRBJ1-4; tentatively, D is TRBD1 (5 bases). Per germline, CDR1 SNHLY and CDR2 FYNNEI. CDR3 length: 12 amino acids. V was pared by 4 bases and J by 10 bases, with 10 bases between. For the CDR3, the DNA is TGTGCCAGCAGTGTCCAGGGTGGAAAACTGTTTTTT. Its translation: CASSVQGGKLFF.